The 18 T cell receptor beta chains listed next were all sequenced from one sample in a study of T cells after yellow fever vaccination. TCRdb re-called the 5' RACE reads with MiXCR, one entry per CDR3 protein. This sample has roughly 340,000 distinct CDR3 sequences, with roughly 4% found just once. The sequences come from PBMCs, collected 5 days after the yellow fever booster vaccination. These receptors originate from a man between 18 and 35 years old who received the YFV17D yellow fever vaccine.

This clonotype was picked up a small number of times. The chain joins TRBV7-9 to TRBJ2-7, with TRBD1 as a possible D gene (5 bases). CDR1 SEHNR and CDR2 FQNEAQ come from the germline V gene (reference sequence). V was clipped by 5 bases and J by 5 bases, with 13 bases between them. This CDR3 is built from 13 residues. CDR3 region: CASSTGPGNEQYF. CDR3 DNA sequence: TGTGCCAGCAGCACTGGCCCAGGGAACGAGCAGTACTTC.

The chain combines TRBV11-2 with TRBJ1-1, with D unclear. V gave up 3 bases and J gave up 4 bases, with 12 bases separating them. CDR3 size: 14 residues. Germline V gene sequence: CDR1 SGHAT, CDR2 FQNNGV. CDR3 coding DNA: TGTGCCAGCAGCTTGGACCCAGCGGGCACTGAAGCTTTCTTT. Protein sequence: CASSLDPAGTEAFF.

CDR3 coding DNA: TGCAGTGCTAGAGATTCCAGGGCTAACTATGGCTACACCTTC. Translation: CSARDSRANYGYTF. The chain joins TRBV20-1 to TRBJ1-2; a possible D gene is TRBD1 (5 bases). V was clipped by 0 bases and J by 0 bases, with 8 bases between them. CDR3 length: 14 amino acids. From germline, CDR1 is DFQATT and CDR2 SNEGSKA (reference sequence).

This clonotype appeared many times. The chain uses TRBV5-1 and TRBJ2-7, with unresolved D. Per germline, CDR1 SGHRS and CDR2 YFSETQ. The V and J ends lost 5 bases and 3 bases respectively, with 12 bases between them. The CDR3 loop spans 13 amino acids. The CDR3 DNA follows: TGCGCCAGCAGTCAGCCTCCTGGCTACGAGCAGTACTTC. This translates into CASSQPPGYEQYF.

In this sample, this clonotype turned up many times. The chain is built from TRBV7-8 and TRBJ2-5; tentative D call: TRBD2 (6 bases). Germline V lookup: CDR1 SGHVS, CDR2 FQNEAQ. The CDR3 is 14 amino acids. V lost 5 bases and J lost 7, with 17 bases in between. The CDR3 sequence: CASSPDGSLGTQYF. CDR3 nucleotides: TGTGCCAGCAGCCCGGACGGGAGTCTTGGGACCCAGTACTTC.

CDR3 DNA sequence: TGTGCCAGCAGTTACTCGACGGGGAACACCGGGGAGCTGTTTTTT. This sequence encodes CASSYSTGNTGELFF. This chain links TRBV6-2 or TRBV6-3 with TRBJ2-2; no clear D. V lost 0 bases and J 1 base, leaving 6 bases between the germline ends. The CDR3 loop spans 15 amino acids. Germline lookup yields CDR1 MNHEY and CDR2 SVGEGT.

This clonotype turned up a few times. The genes are TRBV5-1 and TRBJ2-7; 13 bases are shared with TRBD2. J was trimmed by 1 base and V by 4 bases; bases with no gene match: 2. CDR1 and CDR2 from the germline V gene are SGHRS and YFSETQ. This CDR3 region has 15 residues. This CDR3 reads CASSPGLAGSYEQYV. The CDR3 region has the DNA TGCGCCAGCAGCCCGGGACTAGCGGGGTCCTACGAGCAGTACGTC.

This clonotype was observed a handful of times. V and J are TRBV5-5 and TRBJ1-5, with no clear D. The CDR3 runs 16 residues. CDR1 and CDR2 (germline): SGHKS, YYEKEE (reference sequence). Trimming pared 4 bases from V and 0 bases from J, leaving 14 bases between. The DNA for the CDR3 is TGTGCCAGCAGCCCCCGGGTTGGGGTTAGCAATCAGCCCCAGCATTTT. Its protein product is CASSPRVGVSNQPQHF.

This clonotype was observed a few times. The chain employs TRBV28 and TRBJ2-3; a possible D gene is TRBD2 (6 bases). The V end lost 4 bases, the J end lost 1 base, and 12 bases lay between the germline ends. The CDR3 sequence is 15 residues long. Germline values: CDR1 MDHEN, CDR2 SYDVKM. The CDR3 DNA is TGTGCCAGCAGTTACCCCCCGGGGGGCACAGATACGCAGTATTTT. Translation gives CASSYPPGGTDTQYF.

This clonotype has just a few counts. V usage is TRBV15 and J usage is TRBJ2-3, with D unclear. Germline V gene data show CDR1 as LNHNV and CDR2 as YYDKDF (reference sequence). The length of the CDR3 is 13 residues. Trimming took 0 bases from V and 6 from J, leaving 7 bases between them. CDR3 DNA sequence: TGTGCCACCAGCAGAGACCCTAGGGATACGCAGTATTTT. Protein product: CATSRDPRDTQYF. The variable domain in full, with the rest retrieved from reference TRBV15 and TRBJ2-3, is DAMVIQNPRYQVTQFGKPVTLSCSQTLNHNVMYWYQQKSSQAPKLLFHYYDKDFNNEADTPDNFQSRRPNTSFCFLDIRSPGLGDTAMYLCATSRDPRDTQYFGPGTRLTVL.

This clonotype was seen repeatedly, ten times or more. The chain is built from TRBV10-1 and TRBJ2-2, with 15 positions matching TRBD2. CDR3 length: 19 residues. V dropped 2 bases and J dropped 0; count of bases not matched to a gene: 4. Germline CDR1 is WNHNN and CDR2 is SYGVQD (reference sequence). The CDR3 here is CASSEAGTSGGTNTGELFF. In DNA form, the CDR3 reads TGCGCCAGCAGTGAGGCCGGGACTAGCGGGGGGACGAACACCGGGGAGCTGTTTTTT.

In its sample, this clonotype was seen a few times. The chain carries TRBV5-4 and TRBJ2-1; possibly TRBD1 for D (6 bases). V was trimmed by 2 bases and J by 0 bases, leaving 15 bases between them. This CDR3 region has 17 residues. The V gene's germline CDR1 is SGHNT and CDR2 YYREEE (reference sequence). The CDR3 protein is CASSFFSGHSSYNEQFF. The CDR3 region has the DNA TGTGCCAGCAGCTTTTTTTCGGGACACAGCTCCTACAATGAGCAGTTCTTC.

The sample holds many counts of this clonotype. The V call is TRBV5-6, the J call TRBJ2-3; tentatively, D is TRBD1 (5 bases). The V end lost 0 bases, the J end lost 5 bases, and 10 bases lay between the germline ends. This CDR3 contains 14 residues. CDR1 and CDR2 from the germline V gene are SGHDT and YYEEEE. This CDR3 reads CASSLGSRVDTQYF. Here the CDR3 DNA reads TGTGCCAGCAGCTTGGGAAGCAGGGTAGATACGCAGTATTTT.

This clonotype was seen a few times. The V gene is TRBV6-2 or TRBV6-3, the J gene TRBJ2-1, with TRBD2 identical over 12 bases. V trimming: 1 base; J trimming: 5 bases; junction bases outside the gene matches: 6. The CDR3 loop spans 17 amino acids. The germline CDR1 and CDR2 sequences are MNHEY and SVGEGT. In DNA, the CDR3 is TGTGCCAGCAGTTACTATCCTCGGACTAGCGGGGACAATGAGCAGTTCTTC. Translating it yields CASSYYPRTSGDNEQFF.

The table lists this clonotype with a few counts. The CDR3 DNA reads as TGTGCCAGCAGTCCCACCAGGACTGGTTATGGCTACACCTTC. It codes for CASSPTRTGYGYTF. The chain links TRBV27 to TRBJ1-2; no firm D call. The germline CDR1 and CDR2 sequences are MNHEY and SMNVEV (reference sequence). V was cut by 5 bases and J by 5 bases, with 15 bases left in between. The CDR3 consists of 14 residues.

The gene calls are TRBV5-1 and TRBJ2-3; 10 bases are shared with TRBD1. Germline V gives CDR1 SGHRS, CDR2 YFSETQ. The CDR3 is 14 residues long. V lost 0 bases and J lost 6; bases outside the gene matches: 1. CDR3 loop: CASSLGGQGDTQYF. The CDR3 DNA reads as TGCGCCAGCAGCTTGGGGGGACAGGGGGATACGCAGTATTTT. The full variable domain, its missing parts supplied by reference TRBV5-1 and TRBJ2-3, is KAGVTQTPRYLIKTRGQQVTLSCSPISGHRSVSWYQQTPGQGLQFLFEYFSETQRNKGNFPGRFSGRQFSNSRSEMNVSTLELGDSALYLCASSLGGQGDTQYFGPGTRLTVL.

This clonotype was seen more than once but under ten times. The chain couples TRBV15 to TRBJ1-3; no definite D call. This CDR3 contains 17 residues. Trimming took 2 bases from V and 4 from J, leaving 18 bases between them. CDR1 LNHNV and CDR2 YYDKDF come from the germline V gene (reference sequence). The CDR3 nucleotides are TGTGCCACCAGCAGATCCCCAGTTGGAATCGCCGGAAACACCATATATTTT. Translating gives CATSRSPVGIAGNTIYF.

Ten or more counts support this clonotype. V gene TRBV4-3 combines with J gene TRBJ2-5, with D possibly TRBD1 on 5 matching bases. CDR1 and CDR2 (germline): LGHNA, YSLEER. This CDR3 contains 15 residues. V was cut by 0 bases and J by 2 bases, with 10 bases left in between. The CDR3 bases are TGCGCCAGCAGCCAAGAGTTAACAGGTCAAGAGACCCAGTACTTC. Translation: CASSQELTGQETQYF.